This TCR beta chain was recorded in a study of T cell responses to AZD1222 COVID-19 vaccine. Turning to the study itself: The study pooled second doses at about 4 or about 12 weeks.

Comments on this clone: Its target is unknown.

Repertoires were generated with immunoSEQ multiplex PCR, while TCRdb's copy carries only in-frame clones and drops some. The data hold approximately 110,000 clones, with around 82% observed a single time. The germline V gene has CDR1 LGHNA and CDR2 YNFKEQ. The CDR3 consists of 19 residues. The ends were cut back, 0 bases at V and 4 bases at J, with 25 bases in the middle. Broader study findings: Clonal diversity may have been underestimated, and the donors were mostly white British, with more females than males. CD4 TCRs linked to vaccination spanned spike, dominating at 160-218 and 743-854.

The material sequenced was peripheral blood, taken on day 0 of AZD1222 vaccination. The TCR was taken from an adult in good health. The chain joins TRBV4-2 to TRBJ2-7, with a weak D call TRBD2 (7 bases). The CDR3 sequence: CASSQERPAEGGELYEQYF. In DNA form, the CDR3 reads TGTGCCAGCAGCCAAGAACGACCAGCTGAGGGGGGGGAGCTATACGAGCAGTACTTC.